This is a list of T cell receptor beta chains from one sample in a study of identical twins. TCRdb reprocessed the 5' RACE reads with MiXCR, giving one entry per CDR3 protein. The sample lists about 1.7 million distinct CDR3 sequences; more than 30% were seen once. Sequenced sample: cord blood. These receptors were obtained from a newborn girl in good health. CDR3s include the opening cysteine and the closing phenylalanine or tryptophan. The order of the fields is V gene, clone size, CDR3 protein. Only some rows state a clone size, as once, few, many or a class for expanded clones.

v_call: TRBV6-1; clone_size: few; cdr3_aa: CASTRRDPEAFF
v_call: TRBV11-3; clone_size: -; cdr3_aa: CASSPSGAISYNEQFF
v_call: TRBV4-2; clone_size: few; cdr3_aa: CASSPGPENTQYF
v_call: TRBV28; clone_size: few; cdr3_aa: CASITFSGANVLTF
v_call: TRBV29-1; clone_size: -; cdr3_aa: CSVEAGRADTQYF
v_call: TRBV27; clone_size: few; cdr3_aa: CASSLSEGPNYGYTF
v_call: TRBV18; clone_size: -; cdr3_aa: CASSSRPRNIQYF
v_call: TRBV12-3/TRBV12-4; clone_size: few; cdr3_aa: CASRRTSGSWYNEQFF
v_call: TRBV18; clone_size: -; cdr3_aa: CASSPQGPTNTEAFF
v_call: TRBV4-2; clone_size: few; cdr3_aa: CASSQEGQGAFGYTF
v_call: TRBV7-2; clone_size: -; cdr3_aa: CASSFVLAGPYEQYF
v_call: TRBV7-2; clone_size: -; cdr3_aa: CASSLALGGSSYEQYF
v_call: TRBV4-2; clone_size: -; cdr3_aa: CASSQDARQVTSPPHF
v_call: TRBV5-1; clone_size: few; cdr3_aa: CASSLYSGLAYNEQFF
v_call: TRBV12-3/TRBV12-4; clone_size: few; cdr3_aa: CASSFLGLAGAYNEQFF
v_call: TRBV29-1; clone_size: -; cdr3_aa: CSVWSGTASSTDTQYF
v_call: TRBV6-6; clone_size: -; cdr3_aa: CASSYSRDASDTQYF
v_call: TRBV20-1; clone_size: -; cdr3_aa: CSARGPSGGGYEQFF
v_call: TRBV20-1; clone_size: many; cdr3_aa: CSARDRVFGYTF
v_call: TRBV20-1; clone_size: -; cdr3_aa: CSARIRRGLSTDTQYF
v_call: TRBV21-1; clone_size: few; cdr3_aa: CASSKERYFGRPPYEQYF
v_call: TRBV12-3/TRBV12-4; clone_size: few; cdr3_aa: CASSLDRGIDYGYTF
v_call: TRBV28; clone_size: few; cdr3_aa: CASTITGPPYGYTF
v_call: TRBV5-1; clone_size: -; cdr3_aa: CASSGRDYRISTDTQYF
v_call: TRBV7-2; clone_size: -; cdr3_aa: CASSLNPTGDTQYF
v_call: TRBV4-2; clone_size: few; cdr3_aa: CASSQEGSSSYNEQFF
v_call: TRBV20-1; clone_size: -; cdr3_aa: CSARRGLEQYF